This T cell receptor (beta chain) was captured by sequencing in a study of identical twins. MiXCR, applied by TCRdb to the 5' RACE reads, yields one record per CDR3 protein. Altogether around 680,000 distinct CDR3 sequences are present, roughly 8% being singletons, with the ten largest covering 0.98%. Whole-study findings and limits: Monozygotic twins shared more out-of-frame TCR alpha than recombination models predicted. Abundant beta clonotypes from cord blood bore fewer insertions; memory repertoires lacked this pattern.

The germline V gene has CDR1 SGHRS and CDR2 YFSETQ. Deletions cut 0 bases from V and 8 bases from J, with 18 bases between. The CDR3 spans 16 residues. For this clonotype: The target antigen is unknown.

These records were also assigned to another study, of yellow fever vaccine responses in identical twins. That work adds: As reported, the vaccine T cell response of twins seemed partly convergent and partly personalized.

The V call is TRBV5-1, the J call TRBJ2-1, with a tentative D call TRBD2 (6 bases). The sequencing input was PBMCs. The sequence was collected from a woman under 30 in good health. The CDR3: CASSLDGGLKVYEQFF. The CDR3 DNA reads TGCGCCAGCAGCTTGGATGGGGGGTTGAAAGTCTATGAGCAGTTCTTC. The full variable domain, completed using reference TRBV5-1 and TRBJ2-1, is KAGVTQTPRYLIKTRGQQVTLSCSPISGHRSVSWYQQTPGQGLQFLFEYFSETQRNKGNFPGRFSGRQFSNSRSEMNVSTLELGDSALYLCASSLDGGLKVYEQFFGPGTRLTVL.